This passage covers 7 T cell receptor beta chains from one sample sequenced in a study of cytomegalovirus exposure and HLA in healthy donors (dated by TCRdb to between 2016 and 2019). The protocol used for the library was the immunoSEQ multiplex PCR assay. For the multiplex PCR, a mixture combining 60 forward primers for TCR Vbeta segments and 13 reverse primers for TCR Jbeta segments was used. TCRdb retrieved this table from immuneACCESS and kept in-frame rearrangements only. Not all clones are present; in checked studies, unresolved V genes account for under half, and no reason is known for the remainder. This sample's table carries roughly 200,000 clones. Around 1.1% of the sample goes to the ten largest clones. Sequenced input: PBMCs. The source is a girl aged 2 to 9 in good health and CMV-seropositive.

The V and J genes are TRBV9 and TRBJ2-2; 7 bases line up with TRBD1. The CDR3 totals 16 residues. Per the germline V gene, CDR1 is SGDLS and CDR2 is YYNGEE. V gave up 2 bases and J gave up 0 bases; unmatched junction bases: 4. This CDR3 reads CASSVWTGANTGELFF. DNA for the CDR3: TGTGCCAGCAGCGTCTGGACAGGCGCGAACACCGGGGAGCTGTTTTTT.

The chain carries TRBV11-2 and TRBJ2-5; 10 nucleotides agree with TRBD1. The V segment lost 1 base and the J segment 5 bases; nucleotides outside the gene matches: 1. The germline CDR1 and CDR2 sequences are SGHAT and FQNNGV. The CDR3 extends over 14 amino acids. The CDR3 loop is CASSLGQGAETQYF. Written as DNA, the CDR3 is TGTGCCAGCAGCTTAGGACAGGGGGCTGAGACCCAGTACTTC.

This rearrangement joins TRBV5-6 to TRBJ1-4; weak D call: TRBD1 (5 bases). From germline, CDR1 is SGHDT and CDR2 YYEEEE. V lost 4 bases and J lost 5, with 12 bases in between. The CDR3 contains 14 residues. CDR3 sequence (DNA): TGTGCCAGCAGCCGCACAGGCCTCAATGAAAAACTGTTTTTT. Translation gives CASSRTGLNEKLFF.

The genes are TRBV19 and TRBJ2-4, with 7 bases aligning to TRBD2. J was trimmed by 1 base and V by 7 bases; bases with no gene match: 7. The CDR3 sequence is 15 residues long. The germline gives CDR1 LNHDA, CDR2 SQIVND (reference sequence). The CDR3 sequence: CASTGGKGAKNIQYF. As DNA, the CDR3 is TGTGCCAGTACCGGGGGGAAGGGGGCCAAAAACATTCAGTACTTC.

The chain carries TRBV27 and TRBJ1-2; D may be TRBD1 (5 bases). The CDR3 is 14 amino acids. Germline CDR1 reads MNHEY; CDR2 reads SMNVEV (reference sequence). Trimming shortened V by 0 bases and J by 3 bases, and 8 bases separated the two germline ends. CDR3 DNA sequence: TGTGCCAGCAGTTTATCCAGGGTCGACTATGGCTACACCTTC. Protein product: CASSLSRVDYGYTF.

J is TRBJ1-2 and V is TRBV6-6, with TRBD1 identical over 7 bases. The CDR3 covers 13 residues. The V segment lost 2 bases and the J segment 8 bases; nucleotides outside the gene matches: 5. The germline V gene has CDR1 MNHNY and CDR2 SVGAGI (reference sequence). The CDR3 here is CASSYEGGRGYTF. The CDR3 nucleotides are TGTGCCAGCAGTTACGAAGGGGGCAGGGGCTACACCTTC.

The V and J genes are TRBV5-1 and TRBJ2-1, with TRBD2 matching over 7 bases. The CDR3 is 15 amino acids. Germline lookup yields CDR1 SGHRS and CDR2 YFSETQ. After removal of 4 bases from V and 2 bases from J, the junction contained 6 bases not matched to a gene. CDR3 protein: CASSGGSVPYNEQFF. DNA of the CDR3: TGCGCCAGCAGCGGCGGGAGTGTCCCCTACAATGAGCAGTTCTTC.